These T cell receptor beta chains were read from a single sample in a study of blood T cell repertoires in COVID-19. Profiled with immunoSEQ multiplex PCR; TCRdb holds only in-frame clones, not every one. Counted here are 300,000 to 450,000 clones, 85% occurring once; the ten biggest clones make up about 3.6%. Sequencing input: peripheral blood. These receptors were obtained from a woman under 30 with acute or convalescent COVID-19. The CDR3 runs from the conserved cysteine through the conserved F or W. Each record gives: V gene, J gene, CDR3 protein.

v_call: TRBV21-1; j_call: TRBJ2-2; cdr3_aa: CASSSRGQQHTGELFF
v_call: TRBV10-1; j_call: TRBJ1-1; cdr3_aa: CASSEQRDTEAFF
v_call: TRBV27; j_call: TRBJ2-7; cdr3_aa: CASSLFGTGGFGSYEQYF
v_call: TRBV30; j_call: TRBJ2-7; cdr3_aa: CAWSGPAGYYEQYF
v_call: TRBV19; j_call: TRBJ2-7; cdr3_aa: CASSPGTSGRSEQYF
v_call: TRBV4-1; j_call: TRBJ1-6; cdr3_aa: CASRGVGGGSPLHF
v_call: TRBV7-7; j_call: TRBJ2-1; cdr3_aa: CASSLGRYNEQFF
v_call: TRBV3-1/TRBV3-2; j_call: TRBJ1-1; cdr3_aa: CASSPIWTAAEAFF
v_call: TRBV28; j_call: TRBJ2-7; cdr3_aa: CASSPTGVGSYEQYF
v_call: TRBV5-1; j_call: TRBJ2-1; cdr3_aa: CASSLAIAGGTEQFF
v_call: TRBV28; j_call: TRBJ2-7; cdr3_aa: CASSKRDRERQYF
v_call: TRBV9; j_call: TRBJ2-7; cdr3_aa: CASSVDPGLMYEQYF
v_call: TRBV28; j_call: TRBJ1-2; cdr3_aa: CASSQAGVDNYGYTF
v_call: TRBV6-7; j_call: TRBJ1-5; cdr3_aa: CASSYSPRELCNQPQHF
v_call: TRBV2; j_call: TRBJ1-2; cdr3_aa: CASLATGTGGYFYGYTF
v_call: TRBV28; j_call: TRBJ1-2; cdr3_aa: CAGGGTGMINYGYTF
v_call: TRBV15; j_call: TRBJ2-5; cdr3_aa: CATRIDQETQYF
v_call: TRBV14; j_call: TRBJ1-3; cdr3_aa: CASSQVGSLLSGNTIYF
v_call: TRBV7-3; j_call: TRBJ2-7; cdr3_aa: CASSQLGGSDEQYF
v_call: TRBV13; j_call: TRBJ1-1; cdr3_aa: CASSSVGQGTEAFF
v_call: TRBV2; j_call: TRBJ2-4; cdr3_aa: CASSVDMGMDIQYF
v_call: TRBV6-5; j_call: TRBJ1-6; cdr3_aa: CASSYSAGNSPLHF
v_call: TRBV28; j_call: TRBJ1-2; cdr3_aa: CASSLGGAGGYTF
v_call: TRBV28; j_call: TRBJ2-7; cdr3_aa: CASSQPSSYGEQYF
v_call: TRBV6-6; j_call: TRBJ1-6; cdr3_aa: CASRTQSSYNSPLHF
v_call: TRBV28; j_call: TRBJ1-5; cdr3_aa: CASTPTGRRQPQHF
v_call: TRBV21-1; j_call: TRBJ1-2; cdr3_aa: CASSKVLQGAGSYGYTF
v_call: TRBV4-2; j_call: TRBJ2-7; cdr3_aa: CASSQDVSGYEQYF